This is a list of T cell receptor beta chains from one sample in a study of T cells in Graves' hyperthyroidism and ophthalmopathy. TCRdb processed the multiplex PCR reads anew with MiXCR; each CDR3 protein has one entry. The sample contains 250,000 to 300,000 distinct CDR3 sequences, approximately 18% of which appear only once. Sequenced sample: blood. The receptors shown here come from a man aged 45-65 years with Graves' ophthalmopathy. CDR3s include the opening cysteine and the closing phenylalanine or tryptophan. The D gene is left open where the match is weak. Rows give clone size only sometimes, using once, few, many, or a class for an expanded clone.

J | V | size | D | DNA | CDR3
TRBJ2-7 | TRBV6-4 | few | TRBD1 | TGTGCCAGCAGTGGGACAGGGTTGTACTACGAGCAGTACTTC | CASSGTGLYYEQYF
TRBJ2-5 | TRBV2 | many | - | TGTGCCAGCAGCGGAGCGGATCAAGAGACCCAGTACTTC | CASSGADQETQYF
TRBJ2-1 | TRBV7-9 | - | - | TGTGCCAGCAGCCCCACGACAGGATACAATGAGCAGTTCTTC | CASSPTTGYNEQFF
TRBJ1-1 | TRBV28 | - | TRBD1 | TGTGCCAGCAGAAAAACAGGGGACACTGAAGCTTTCTTT | CASRKTGDTEAFF
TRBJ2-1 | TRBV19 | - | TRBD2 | TGTGCCAGTAGTTTCCTAGCGGGTTATCACGATGAGCAGTTCTTC | CASSFLAGYHDEQFF
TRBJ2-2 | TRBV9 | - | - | TGTGCCAGCAGCCTCTCCCCCTATGGCGGGGAGCTGTTTTTT | CASSLSPYGGELFF
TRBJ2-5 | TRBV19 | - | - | TGTGCCAGTAGTATTCGACTAAACCAAGAGACCCAGTACTTC | CASSIRLNQETQYF
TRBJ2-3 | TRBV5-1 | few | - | TGCGCCAGCAGCAACCCGGGAGCGGATACGCAGTATTTT | CASSNPGADTQYF
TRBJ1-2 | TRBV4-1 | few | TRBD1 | TGCGCCAGCAGCCAAGATATGTGGGACAGGGGTGGCTACACCTTC | CASSQDMWDRGGYTF
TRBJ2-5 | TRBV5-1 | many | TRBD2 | TGCGCCAGCAGGAACGGACTAGCGGGAGGTTTCCAAGAGACCCAGTACTTC | CASRNGLAGGFQETQYF
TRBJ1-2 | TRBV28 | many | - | TGTGCCAGCAGTCCCCCCGACAGGCCCTATGGCTACACCTTC | CASSPPDRPYGYTF
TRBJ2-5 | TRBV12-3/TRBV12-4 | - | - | TGTGCCAGCAGTTTATTTTCGGGGAGGGGGCAAGAGACCCAGTACTTC | CASSLFSGRGQETQYF
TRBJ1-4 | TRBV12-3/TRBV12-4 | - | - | TGTGCCAGCAGTTTAGTTGGGAAGAGTACAGCTAATGAAAAACTGTTTTTT | CASSLVGKSTANEKLFF
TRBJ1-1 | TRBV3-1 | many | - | TGTGCCAGCAGCCACCCGGAAGCCTACACTGAAGCTTTCTTT | CASSHPEAYTEAFF
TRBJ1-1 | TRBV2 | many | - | TGTGCCAGCAGTGAACAGGGCTTTAGTGAAAGAGCTTTCTTT | CASSEQGFSERAFF
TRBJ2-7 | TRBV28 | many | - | TGTGCCAGCAATATTGGGGGAACTCCTATCTACGAGCAGTACTTC | CASNIGGTPIYEQYF
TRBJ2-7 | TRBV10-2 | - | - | TGCGCCAGCAGTGAGCATACCTACGAGCAGTACTTC | CASSEHTYEQYF
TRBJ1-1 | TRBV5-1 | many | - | TGCGCCAGCAGCTTGTACTCTACCGGTGAAGCTTTCTTT | CASSLYSTGEAFF
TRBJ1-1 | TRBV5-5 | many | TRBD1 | TGTGCCAGCAGCCAACGCTCGGGACAGGGGGTTAGGAACACTGAAGCTTTCTTT | CASSQRSGQGVRNTEAFF
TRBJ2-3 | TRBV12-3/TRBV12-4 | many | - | TGTGCCAGCAGTTTATCTACAGGAGATACGCAGTATTTT | CASSLSTGDTQYF
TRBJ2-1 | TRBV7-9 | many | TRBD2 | TGTGCCAGCAGCTTAGTAAAAGCGGGAGGCAATGAGCAGTTCTTC | CASSLVKAGGNEQFF
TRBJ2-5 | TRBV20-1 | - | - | TGCAGTGCTAGACAGGAGACCCAGTACTTC | CSARQETQYF
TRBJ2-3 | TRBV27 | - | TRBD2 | TGTGCCAGCAGCAACTATGGGCTAGCGGGGGTCGCAGATACGCAGTATTTT | CASSNYGLAGVADTQYF
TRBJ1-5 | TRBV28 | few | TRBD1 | TGTGCCAGCAGTTCGCACAGGGGGCTCGGCAATCAGCCCCAGCATTTT | CASSSHRGLGNQPQHF
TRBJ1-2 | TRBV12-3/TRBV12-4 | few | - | TGTGCCACCCTGCGGGGGCTTCGGGGCTACACCTTC | CATLRGLRGYTF
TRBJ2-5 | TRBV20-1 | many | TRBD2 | TGCAGTGCTAGAGAAACTAGCGGGCAAGAGACCCAGTACTTC | CSARETSGQETQYF
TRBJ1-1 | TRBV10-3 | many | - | TGTGCCATCAGTGAGAGGGTCGGGAACACTGAAGCTTTCTTT | CAISERVGNTEAFF
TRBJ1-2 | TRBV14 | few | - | TGTGCCAGCAGCCAAGCTCGGGGATTGGATGGCTACACCTTC | CASSQARGLDGYTF
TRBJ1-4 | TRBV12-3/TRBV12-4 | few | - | TGTGCCGTGGCAGGGAGAAATGAAAAACTGTTTTTT | CAVAGRNEKLFF
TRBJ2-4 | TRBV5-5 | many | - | TGTGCCAGCAGCTTAGAAACAGTCGTAGCCAAAAACATTCAGTACTTC | CASSLETVVAKNIQYF
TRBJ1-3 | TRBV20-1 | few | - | TGCAGTGCGTACATTTTCTCTGGAAACACCATATATTTT | CSAYIFSGNTIYF
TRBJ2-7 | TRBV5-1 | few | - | TGCGCCAGCAGCTGGGGATCGGGGACCTACGAGCAGTACTTC | CASSWGSGTYEQYF
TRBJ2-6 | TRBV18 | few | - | TGTGCCAGCTCAAGCCGGGATAGGGGCTCTGGGGCCAACGTCCTGACTTTC | CASSSRDRGSGANVLTF
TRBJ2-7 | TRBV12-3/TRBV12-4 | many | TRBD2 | TGTGCCAGCAGACCTACTAGCGGGAGCTCCTACGAGCAGTACTTC | CASRPTSGSSYEQYF
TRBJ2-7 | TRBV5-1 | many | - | TGCGCCAGCAGCTTGGGATCGGGGCTAATAGGCTACGAGCAGTACTTC | CASSLGSGLIGYEQYF